A selection of T cell receptor beta chains follows, all from one sample in a study of blood T cell repertoires in COVID-19. TCRdb keeps only in-frame clones here, not all; method: immunoSEQ multiplex PCR. The sample contains about 140,000 clones, roughly 84% of which appear only once. Sequencing was done on a sample of peripheral blood. These receptors were collected from an older woman with acute or convalescent COVID-19. Each CDR3 is given with its conserved first and last residue. D genes are given only for firm matches. Clone size is not always given. Where it is, it says once, few, many or a class for expanded clones.

V gene,J gene,clone size,CDR3 length,D gene,CDR3 DNA,CDR3 protein
TRBV6-5,TRBJ1-2,NA,15,TRBD1,TGTGCCAGCAGTTCTGGTGGACAGGGTTTGAGGGGCTACACCTTC,CASSSGGQGLRGYTF
TRBV24-1,TRBJ2-3,NA,14,NA,TGTGCCACCAGTCGGAGAACAGGAGCAGATACGCAGTATTTT,CATSRRTGADTQYF
TRBV5-1,TRBJ1-6,NA,14,TRBD1,TGCGCCAGCAGCTTGGGGGACAGGGATTCACCCCTCCACTTT,CASSLGDRDSPLHF
TRBV2,TRBJ1-3,few,16,NA,TGTGCCAGCAGTGAATTTACAGCAAGCTCTGGAAACACCATATATTTT,CASSEFTASSGNTIYF
TRBV6-4,TRBJ1-2,NA,13,TRBD1,TGTGCCAGCAGCGATCAGGGGGACTATGGCTACACCTTC,CASSDQGDYGYTF
TRBV11-3,TRBJ2-7,once,14,NA,TGTGCCAGCAGCCAAAGATCACAGGGACCCGAGCAGTACTTC,CASSQRSQGPEQYF
TRBV6-5,TRBJ1-1,NA,14,NA,TGTGCCAGCAGCCGGGACACACGGAACACTGAAGCTTTCTTT,CASSRDTRNTEAFF
TRBV27,TRBJ2-3,NA,17,TRBD2,TGTGCCAGCAGTTCGACGGTAGCGGGGGGGCCTTTGGATACGCAGTATTTT,CASSSTVAGGPLDTQYF
TRBV4-1,TRBJ2-3,NA,16,TRBD1,TGCGCCAGCAGCCCCCCGGACAGGGGACGCACAGATACGCAGTATTTT,CASSPPDRGRTDTQYF
TRBV7-9,TRBJ1-5,once,17,NA,TGTGCCAGCAGTAACAGGGTAGGGCAATATAGCAATCAGCCCCAGCATTTT,CASSNRVGQYSNQPQHF
TRBV7-3,TRBJ1-2,NA,15,TRBD1,TGTGCCAGCAGCTTAACTGGGGCGACAGGGAAAGGCTACACCTTC,CASSLTGATGKGYTF
TRBV24-1,TRBJ2-2,NA,13,NA,TGTGCCACCAGTGTATTAGACACCGGGGAGCTGTTTTTT,CATSVLDTGELFF
TRBV27,TRBJ1-1,NA,14,NA,TGTGCCAGCAGTTCACAGTCACTGAACACTGAAGCTTTCTTT,CASSSQSLNTEAFF
TRBV6-2/TRBV6-3,TRBJ1-5,NA,14,NA,TGTGCCAGCAGTTACTCCCCTAGTAATCAGCCCCAGCATTTT,CASSYSPSNQPQHF
TRBV4-2,TRBJ1-1,NA,16,TRBD1,TGTGCCAGCAGCCAAGATTGGCAGACAGGGCCCACTGAAGCTTTCTTT,CASSQDWQTGPTEAFF
TRBV20-1,TRBJ1-5,NA,16,TRBD1,TGCAGTGCGAGTACCGGGACAGCTTATAGCAATCAGCCCCAGCATTTT,CSASTGTAYSNQPQHF
TRBV5-4,TRBJ2-7,NA,16,TRBD2,TGTGCCAGCAGCAGGAACGGGAGGACTAGCTCCTACGAGCAGTACTTC,CASSRNGRTSSYEQYF
TRBV5-1,TRBJ2-7,NA,13,TRBD2,TGCGCCAGCACTCTAGCGGGGTCCTACGAGCAGTACTTC,CASTLAGSYEQYF
TRBV27,TRBJ2-2,once,17,TRBD2,TGTGCCAGCAGTTTACGGACTAGCGGGGGGAACACCGGGGAGCTGTTTTTT,CASSLRTSGGNTGELFF
TRBV5-1,TRBJ2-3,once,17,TRBD2,TGCGCCAGCACACGGACTAGCGGGGGGGCACGCACAGATACGCAGTATTTT,CASTRTSGGARTDTQYF
TRBV7-9,TRBJ2-7,NA,15,TRBD1,TGTGCCAGCAGCTTAGCGAGGACAGGGTACTACGAGCAGTACTTC,CASSLARTGYYEQYF
TRBV7-9,TRBJ1-1,NA,13,NA,TGTGCCAGCAGCCCAACAGGGTCGGCTGAAGCTTTCTTT,CASSPTGSAEAFF
TRBV2,TRBJ1-1,NA,15,TRBD1,TGTGCCAGCAGCCCAAGGACAGGGGGAAACACTGAAGCTTTCTTT,CASSPRTGGNTEAFF
TRBV25-1,TRBJ2-6,once,18,TRBD1,TGTGCCAGCAGTGATCCCAGGACAGGGGGCTCTGGGGCCAACGTCCTGACTTTC,CASSDPRTGGSGANVLTF
TRBV4-3,TRBJ2-5,NA,20,TRBD2,TGCGCCAGCAGCCAAGATTGGGGAGGGGCAGGGCTCTTAAGGTGGGAGACCCAGTACTTC,CASSQDWGGAGLLRWETQYF
TRBV18,TRBJ1-4,NA,15,TRBD1,TGTGCCAGCTCACCACGACAGGGCGTAGGGGAAAAACTGTTTTTT,CASSPRQGVGEKLFF
TRBV15,TRBJ2-7,NA,13,TRBD1,TGTGCCACCAGGAGGACAGGGACCTACGAGCAGTACTTC,CATRRTGTYEQYF